What follows describes a single T cell receptor beta chain. What it recognizes is unknown. The CDR3 totals 17 residues. Germline values: CDR1 SGHAT, CDR2 FQNNGV. Losses at the gene ends were 1 base for V and 6 bases for J; bases not matched to a gene: 7. The record originates from a study of OX40 agonist ivuxolimab in advanced cancers. For the study at large: With a range of roughly 20 to 90, age averaged about 58 years, and around 83% were male.

The study, taken as a whole, reports: Circulating CD4+ and CD8+ T cells showed clonal expansion by week 6 at 0.1 to 3.0 mg/kg. Normalized T-cell clonal expansion was also low in a subset of nonresponders. Expanded clones were, on average, more numerous among CD8+ T cells than CD4+.

Profiling relied on immunoSEQ multiplex PCR, and the TCRdb table lists in-frame clones only, not all of them. The table records 40,000 to 60,000 clones, 88% of them present only once. Sample: CD4+ or CD8+ T cells sorted from blood, taken in a trial of the OX40 agonist ivuxolimab. The TCR sequence derives from an adult with an advanced solid tumor such as melanoma, head and neck, liver or kidney cancer. This rearrangement joins TRBV11-2 to TRBJ2-3; 13 nucleotides align to TRBD2. The chain's CDR3 is CASSLGGLAGVRDTQYF. DNA for the CDR3: TGTGCCAGCAGCTTAGGAGGACTAGCGGGAGTTAGGGATACGCAGTATTTT. Filled out from reference TRBV11-2 and TRBJ2-3, the complete variable domain reads EAGVAQSPRYKIIEKRQSVAFWCNPISGHATLYWYQQILGQGPKLLIQFQNNGVVDDSQLPKDRFSAERLKGVDSTLKIQPAKLEDSAVYLCASSLGGLAGVRDTQYFGPGTRLTVL.